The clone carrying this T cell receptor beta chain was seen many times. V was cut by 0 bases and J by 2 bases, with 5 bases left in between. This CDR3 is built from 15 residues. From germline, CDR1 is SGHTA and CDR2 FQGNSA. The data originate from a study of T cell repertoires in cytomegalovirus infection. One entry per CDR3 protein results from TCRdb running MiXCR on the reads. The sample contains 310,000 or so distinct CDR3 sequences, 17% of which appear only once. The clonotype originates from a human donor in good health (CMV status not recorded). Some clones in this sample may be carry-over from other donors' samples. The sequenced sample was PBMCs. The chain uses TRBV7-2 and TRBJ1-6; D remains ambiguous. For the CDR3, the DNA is TGTGCCAGCAGCTTAGCCCCGACCTATAATTCACCCCTCCACTTT. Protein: CASSLAPTYNSPLHF.